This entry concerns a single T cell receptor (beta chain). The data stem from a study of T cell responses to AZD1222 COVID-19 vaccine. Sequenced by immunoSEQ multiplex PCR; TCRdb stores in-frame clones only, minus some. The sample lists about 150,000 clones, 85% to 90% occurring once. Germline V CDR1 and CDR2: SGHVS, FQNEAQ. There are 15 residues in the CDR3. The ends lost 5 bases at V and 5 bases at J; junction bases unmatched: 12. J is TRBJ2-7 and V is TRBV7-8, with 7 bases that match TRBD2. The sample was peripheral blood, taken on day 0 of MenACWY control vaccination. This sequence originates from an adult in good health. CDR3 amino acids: CASSPRRAGVNEQYF. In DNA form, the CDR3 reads TGTGCCAGCAGCCCCCGAAGGGCGGGAGTAAACGAGCAGTACTTC.